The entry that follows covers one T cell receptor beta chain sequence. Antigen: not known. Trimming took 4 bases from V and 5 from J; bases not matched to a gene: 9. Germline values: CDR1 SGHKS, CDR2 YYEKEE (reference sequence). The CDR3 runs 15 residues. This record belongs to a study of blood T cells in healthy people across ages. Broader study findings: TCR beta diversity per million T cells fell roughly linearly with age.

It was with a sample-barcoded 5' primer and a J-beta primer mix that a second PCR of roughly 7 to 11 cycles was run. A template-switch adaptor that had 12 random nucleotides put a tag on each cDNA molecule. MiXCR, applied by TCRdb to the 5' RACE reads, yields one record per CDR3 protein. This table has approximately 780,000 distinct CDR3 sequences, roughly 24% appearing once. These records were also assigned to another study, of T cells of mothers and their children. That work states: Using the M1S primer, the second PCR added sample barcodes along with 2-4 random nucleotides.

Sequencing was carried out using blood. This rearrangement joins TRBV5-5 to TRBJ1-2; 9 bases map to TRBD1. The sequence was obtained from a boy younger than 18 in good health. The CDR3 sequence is CASSRGQGIQYGYTF. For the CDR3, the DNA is TGTGCCAGCAGCCGGGGACAGGGAATACAATATGGCTACACCTTC.